This T cell receptor (beta chain) was observed in a study of cytomegalovirus exposure and HLA in healthy donors (dated 2017 in TCRdb). Describing the broader study: According to an earlier analysis of several hundred of the donors, about 179 million T cells yielded 117 million unique TCR beta sequences and 276 Gb of sequence data. Among roughly 400 genotyped donors of the cohort, an average of about 220,000 unique TCR beta nucleotide sequences was sequenced per donor, of which approximately 18% were non-productive. A later analysis re-analyzed previously published TCR beta repertoires from roughly 600 donors and added high-resolution HLA genotyping to study TCR occurrence patterns. The number of typed donors differed by locus: about 629-630 for A, B, C, DRB1 and DQB1; some 540 for DQA1; fewer than 610 for DPA1; and around 470 for DPB1. The aim of the study was to test whether cataloging public T cell receptors could identify signatures of past pathogen exposure. Rather than using new phenotypic data, the later analysis identified candidate immune exposures from TCR beta sequences and from how often those sequences occurred across donors. All discovery cohort repertoires had been generated using a single sequencing platform. Roughly 300 gigabases of sequencing data and approximately 85 million unique TCR sequences were included in an early release covering several hundred HLA-typed donors. Alongside the repertoire data, information on donor age, sex, ethnicity and CMV serostatus was compiled. To decide whether each TCR beta V gene segment behaved as functional or pseudogenic, an earlier analysis of fewer than 750 of the donors relied on high-throughput TCR beta sequencing. Because of strong linkage in the cohort, four to six DR-DQ haplotypes were treated as single units for association and clustering. A separate validation cohort of 90 to 150 different subjects was used in addition to the 666-subject first cohort. Both class I and class II loci were covered by HLA typing, at four-digit resolution. High-throughput TCR immunosequencing, statistical association of individual TCRs with disease status, and machine learning were combined to predict cytomegalovirus infection status. A later genetic analysis took genome-wide SNP genotypes for about 65% of the 666 donors and used that subset as a discovery cohort. The study used immunosequencing to profile the T cell repertoires of approximately 640 subjects and linked those repertoires to cytomegalovirus serostatus. Among the roughly 410 genotyped donors, roughly 80% belonged to the genetic ancestry cluster associated with self-reported Caucasian donors. The paper as a whole reports these results and caveats: In the study, some 180 TCR beta chains were listed as associated with cytomegalovirus. In an earlier analysis of approximately 590 of the donors, most TCR beta V segments appeared in productive rearrangements about 87% or about 30% of the time, broadly matching IMGT annotations. A further reported finding was that TCR beta sequences accurately predicted the HLA-A and HLA-B alleles for most subjects in the first cohort. Strong co-occurrence of HLA alleles, especially DR and DQ, made assigning TCR associations to individual alleles difficult. Some IMGT-functional V segments, including TRBV6-2 and TRBV6-3, could not be told apart with the 87-base-pair reads, so those segments were excluded. The presence/absence analyses assumed that sequencing depth was roughly uniform across donors, and that assumption may not be true. Most CMV-associated TCR beta chains appeared to be HLA-restricted in a later analysis, and the HLA associations seemed to be driven largely by CMV exposure. Because HLA typing was unavailable for some donors at each locus, only the typed subset was used in association tests. The sequencing pipeline was judged likely to have produced a cluster of highly shared sequence variants as a technical artifact. Seventeen rarely observed V segments, including chromosome 9 orphons, were excluded from the earlier analysis of about 500 of the donors because counts were too low. According to a later genetic analysis, donors in an Asian-associated ancestry cluster had fewer N-insertions in productive TCRs than the approximately 670-donor mean. V-gene and J-gene trimming of TCR beta chains was associated with a missense DCLRE1C variant in a later genetic analysis, and the association was replicated in an independent cohort. According to a later analysis, parvovirus B19, influenza, CMV and Epstein-Barr virus appeared linked to several top co-occurrence clusters. Most TCR sequences were observed very rarely across donors, whereas some public TCRs were present in many individuals. The authors suggested that the approach could potentially be extended to other disease states and immunological phenotypes. Correlated functional status among segregating V segments might reflect linkage disequilibrium, but an unknown experimental factor could not be ruled out. A later analysis found that HLA-associated TCR beta chains were more clonally expanded and had lower generation probabilities than equally common non-associated chains. In vitro tests confirmed that a few of the cytomegalovirus-associated TCR beta chains recognize cytomegalovirus antigens. At a false discovery rate of 0.05, a later analysis linked about 16,000 TCR beta sequences to specific HLA alleles. CMV serostatus was the only immune exposure information available for the cohort. In a later analysis, TCR association rates were found to vary across HLA loci, with the most associated TCRs seen for DRB1 alleles and the fewest for HLA-C alleles. The classifier was reported to diagnose cytomegalovirus status with high specificity and sensitivity in both the original cohort and the validation cohort. The cohort was sequenced for TCR beta chains only, and without alpha or paired-chain data the features that could be detected were limited.

Looking up the germline V gene yields CDR1 SGHTA and CDR2 FQGNSA. The CDR3, cysteine through phenylalanine, is 19 amino acids long. The only DNA kept is the CDR3, 57 bases in frame from the first base. The germline V and J ends show losses of 5 bases and 4 bases respectively, and no gene match explains 14 bases of the junction. The protocol used for the library was the immunoSEQ multiplex PCR assay. For the multiplex PCR, a mixture combining 60 forward primers for TCR Vbeta segments and 13 reverse primers for TCR Jbeta segments was used. Amplification of the CDR3 region of rearranged TCR beta genes was performed with a multiplex PCR assay on genomic DNA. The amplified TCR beta libraries were sequenced on the Illumina HiSeq System as 87-base-pair reads. The study's processing was this. Across the 640 or so repertoires, a later analysis counted about 81 million unique TCR beta chains, about 10 million of which were shared by at least two donors. To remove PCR and sequencing errors, raw reads were error-corrected and collapsed into unique sequences using a nearest-neighbor algorithm that merged closely related sequences. Alignment of CDR3 sequences to IMGT reference sequences was used to assign V, D and J gene segments. Each retained sequence needed at least a six-nucleotide match to both a V gene segment and a J gene segment. A rearrangement counted as productive if the CDR3 had no stop codons and remained in frame with V and J, and every other rearrangement counted as non-productive. CDR3 was defined by IMGT convention, running from the second conserved V-encoded cysteine to the conserved J-encoded phenylalanine. The earlier analysis of about 570 of the donors excluded any sequence lacking an unambiguous match to a single V gene segment. An earlier analysis of some 500 of the donors classified V segments as functional when productive rearrangements were above 56.7% and as segregating when the standard deviation between donors was above 5%. A statistical classification framework was built to diagnose cytomegalovirus status from the catalog of TCR beta chain sequences. A later analysis assigned V and J genes by comparing TCR nucleotide sequences with IMGT/GENE-DB human TR gene sequences. In a later analysis, CDR3 sequences and most-parsimonious VDJ recombination scenarios were assigned using the TCRdist pipeline. In a later analysis, each TCR beta chain was defined by its CDR3 amino acid sequence together with its V-gene family, and reads lacking a unique V-gene family were excluded. A later analysis removed nearly 600 highly shared, low-generation-probability nucleotide sequences to deal with suspected cross-contamination and a sequencing artifact. A later analysis calculated a clonal expansion index for each public chain from normalized within-repertoire ranks of inferred template counts. In a later analysis, generation probabilities were computed with a VDJ recombination model fitted to out-of-frame rearrangements, and the resulting probabilities were checked against IGoR. Hypergeometric tests were used in a later analysis to score TCR-TCR, TCR-HLA and TCR-CMV co-occurrence, with a repertoire-size bias correction applied to the TCR pairs. In a later analysis, false discovery rates were estimated by permuting HLA or CMV assignments 20 times. A later analysis grouped co-occurring TCRs with DBSCAN, adding TCRdist sequence similarity when clustering within HLA-allele-positive subsets. Repertoires with fewer than 30,000 or more than 120,000 public chains, plus five repertoires with anomalous nucleotide sharing, were excluded from co-occurrence clustering. In its TCRdb copy, this immuneACCESS table keeps in-frame sequences only and misses some clones. Where compared with another copy, unresolved V genes explain less than half of these, and the others have no known cause. The D gene and trimming were derived from the DNA, and the V and J assignments and clone size from that table. The sample records some 150,000 clones, around 79% of which are singletons. Together, the top ten hold around 2.9% of the sample.

The cohort comprised 550 to 700 healthy bone marrow donors. All cohort members were sampled while nominally healthy, although unrecorded immune exposures were likely present. The donor tested CMV seropositive, placing the donor among the 289 seropositive members of the cohort. Every donor gave a peripheral blood sample, and the peripheral blood mononuclear cells from that sample were used for TCR beta sequencing. The Qiagen DNeasy Blood Extraction Kit was used to extract genomic DNA from the blood cell samples. With regard to this clone: Which antigen it targets is not known. Qualities for individual bases were not recorded, and no much larger clone is one base off.

Material for sequencing was PBMCs. The sequence links TRBV7-2 to TRBJ2-2, with TRBD2 identical over 12 junction bases. This receptor was identified in a man between 40 and 49 years old in good health and CMV-seropositive. The nucleotide sequence reads as follows: TGTGCCAGCAGCCCGGCCCTAGCGGGAGGGCCCGGCGGCACCGGGGAGCTGTTTTTT. Its translation reads: CASSPALAGGPGGTGELFF.